This record concerns one T cell receptor (beta chain) sequence. Its antigen is as yet unknown. The record originates from a study of radiotherapy plus CTLA-4 blockade in lung cancer. CTLA-4 blockade using ipilimumab, together with focal radiation, was received by patients with chemo-refractory metastatic non-small-cell lung cancer. Findings and limits, study-wide: How blood T cell clones changed early, along with interferon-beta, reportedly forecast response best. Radiotherapy with ipilimumab was followed by blood expansion of tumor-derived clones.

Data came from immunoSEQ multiplex PCR; TCRdb stores just in-frame clones and leaves some out. Of nearly 95,000 clones in the sample, roughly 80% were seen once. With 5 bases clipped from V and 0 bases from J, the junction kept 6 bases outside the gene matches. The CDR3 covers 15 residues. Per germline, CDR1 SQVTM and CDR2 ANQGSEA. The chain couples TRBV29-1 to TRBJ1-1; 10 nucleotides match TRBD1. This specimen was peripheral blood, taken from a patient treated with radiotherapy plus ipilimumab. The clonotype was recovered from a human donor with non-small cell lung cancer that progressed on radiotherapy plus ipilimumab. CDR3 protein: CSVPRDRGLNTEAFF. The CDR3, as DNA: TGCAGCGTTCCCCGGGACAGGGGACTGAACACTGAAGCTTTCTTT.